A single sample is the source of the 8 T cell receptor beta chains below, sequenced in a study of CD8+ T cells in alopecia areata. Extraction and reverse transcription of RNA yielded cDNA as the sequencing template. Sequencing used immunoSEQ multiplex PCR; TCRdb keeps in-frame clones, though not all of them. The table lists 75,000 to 100,000 clones, 41% of them singletons. The sequenced sample was CD4+ T cells sorted from blood. The origin of the receptors is a human donor with alopecia areata.

Only one count was recorded for this clone. V usage is TRBV30 and J usage is TRBJ2-5, with a tentative D call TRBD2 (6 bases). Near its end, the DNA agrees better with TRBJ2-7, so the J call may be wrong. The CDR3 sequence is 12 residues long. CDR1 is GTSNPN and CDR2 is SVGIG in the germline V gene (reference sequence). The CDR3 DNA reads TGTGCCTGGAGTGTGGGGGGCTACGAGCAGTACTTC. This codes for CAWSVGGYEQYF.

The chain has TRBV28 and TRBJ2-1, with TRBD2 matching over 9 bases. The ends lost 2 bases at V and 5 bases at J; junction bases unmatched: 7. The germline V gene encodes CDR1 MDHEN and CDR2 SYDVKM. The CDR3 sequence is 16 residues long. This chain's CDR3 is CASSLGGLAGNNEQFF. The CDR3 region has the DNA TGTGCCAGCAGTTTAGGAGGGCTAGCGGGAAACAATGAGCAGTTCTTC.

This clone was seen at least ten times. The rearrangement uses TRBV2 and TRBJ2-4; unclear D gene. Looked up from germline, CDR1 is SNHLY and CDR2 is FYNNEI. The V end was cut by 1 base, the J end by 0 bases, with 7 bases between. The CDR3 consists of 15 residues. The CDR3 nucleotides read TGTGCCAGCAGTGAAGAACACTTAGCCAAAAACATTCAGTACTTC. The encoded protein is CASSEEHLAKNIQYF.

The chain employs TRBV28 and TRBJ2-3; 9 bases match TRBD1. The CDR3 sequence is 15 residues long. CDR1 MDHEN and CDR2 SYDVKM come from the germline V gene. The V and J ends lost 3 bases and 6 bases, in that order; junction bases with no gene match: 7. In DNA, the CDR3 is TGTGCCAGCAGTTTTTACAGGGGGCGCCTTGATACGCAGTATTTT. Translating it yields CASSFYRGRLDTQYF.

The chain uses TRBV5-1 and TRBJ1-1; 8 bases are a match to TRBD1. The CDR3 is made up of 13 amino acids. The V gene end was trimmed by 4 bases and the J gene end by 8 bases; junction bases not matched to a gene: 7. CDR1 is SGHRS and CDR2 is YFSETQ in the germline V gene. CDR3 protein: CASSPGQGSEAFF. The CDR3 DNA reads TGCGCCAGCAGCCCTGGACAGGGTTCGGAAGCTTTCTTT.

The chain links TRBV7-2 to TRBJ2-5; TRBD2 aligns across 7 bases. Looked up from germline, CDR1 is SGHTA and CDR2 is FQGNSA. Unmatched junction bases numbered 7, after V lost 4 bases and J lost 5 bases. This CDR3 is built from 14 residues. The DNA of the CDR3 is TGTGCCAGCAGCTGGGGACGGCGGGGGGAGACCCAGTACTTC. This translates into CASSWGRRGETQYF. The full variable domain, with the rest looked up from reference TRBV7-2 and TRBJ2-5, is GAGVSQSPSNKVTEKGKDVELRCDPISGHTALYWYRQSLGQGLEFLIYFQGNSAPDKSGLPSDRFSAERTGGSVSTLTIQRTQQEDSAVYLCASSWGRRGETQYFGPGTRLLVL.

The chain links TRBV7-3 to TRBJ2-5; a weak D match, TRBD1 (5 bases). From germline, CDR1 is SGHTA and CDR2 FQGTGA. The germline V and J ends were trimmed by 0 bases and 3 bases, with 17 bases remaining between them. The CDR3 loop spans 17 amino acids. CDR3 in amino acids: CASSLTLGRMREETQYF. CDR3 nucleotides: TGTGCCAGCAGCTTAACCCTGGGGCGGATGAGAGAAGAGACCCAGTACTTC.

In this sample, this clone turned up a few times. The chain joins TRBV4-1 to TRBJ2-1; a possible D gene is TRBD2 (5 bases). V dropped 6 bases and J dropped 7 bases, with 22 bases sitting between them. The CDR3 is made up of 16 amino acids. Germline lookup yields CDR1 MGHRA and CDR2 YSYEKL. CDR3 amino acids: CASSLRTLLTLNEQFF. For the CDR3, the DNA is TGCGCCAGCAGTCTGAGGACTCTCCTAACCCTTAATGAGCAGTTCTTC.